This entry lists 21 T cell receptor beta chains sequenced from one sample in a study of blood T cell repertoires in COVID-19. Assay: immunoSEQ multiplex PCR; the TCRdb copy retains only in-frame clones and omits some. The profile shows about 400,000 clones, over 85% of them singletons. Source material: PBMCs or T cells enriched from blood (not recorded which). All receptors derive from a woman aged 30 to 39 who had recovered from COVID-19.

J is TRBJ1-4 and V is TRBV28; D gene unclear. From germline, CDR1 is MDHEN and CDR2 SYDVKM. Trimming removed 2 bases from V and 5 bases from J, with 9 bases in between. The CDR3 is 14 residues long. The CDR3 region has the DNA TGTGCCAGCAGTTTAAGCCGGTTGAATGAAAAACTGTTTTTT. It translates to CASSLSRLNEKLFF.

This clone appeared a single time. The chain is built from TRBV27 and TRBJ1-1, with 11 bases that match TRBD1. The V segment lost 5 bases and the J segment 6 bases; nucleotides outside the gene matches: 11. The CDR3 totals 16 residues. CDR1 is MNHEY, CDR2 SMNVEV, per germline (reference sequence). CDR3 bases: TGTGCCAGCAGTCCAACAGAACCGGGACAGGGGGCTGAAGCTTTCTTT. Amino acid sequence: CASSPTEPGQGAEAFF.

The chain is built from TRBV29-1 and TRBJ1-2; D gene uncertain. Germline lookup yields CDR1 SQVTM and CDR2 ANQGSEA. Trimming stripped 7 bases from V and 4 bases from J, with 19 bases between. The CDR3 spans 14 residues. The DNA of the CDR3 is TGCAGCGCCGACGGCAGTAAGGAGACCTATGGCTACACCTTC. Protein sequence: CSADGSKETYGYTF.

CDR3 DNA: TGTGCCAGCAGCCGAAAAACAGGGGCCTCTGGAAACACCATATATTTT. Encoded protein: CASSRKTGASGNTIYF. The chain uses TRBV14 and TRBJ1-3; the match to TRBD1 covers 7 bases. The J segment lost 0 bases and the V segment lost 4 bases, leaving 6 bases of the junction unmatched. The CDR3 runs 16 residues. Germline assignment: CDR1 SGHDN and CDR2 FVKESK.

The chain links TRBV6-2 or TRBV6-3 to TRBJ1-5; 9 bases map to TRBD1. Per germline, CDR1 MNHEY and CDR2 SVGEGT. This CDR3 contains 15 residues. V dropped 5 bases and J dropped 6; count of bases not matched to a gene: 8. This CDR3 reads CASSPQGARSQPQHF. The CDR3 region has the DNA TGTGCCAGCAGTCCACAGGGGGCGCGGAGTCAGCCCCAGCATTTT.

In this sample, this clone turned up once. The chain's CDR3 is CSVEGGNTEAFF. DNA for the CDR3: TGCAGCGTTGAGGGAGGGAACACTGAAGCTTTCTTT. The chain couples TRBV29-1 to TRBJ1-1; no reliable D call. V was trimmed by 3 bases and J by 1 base, leaving 6 bases between them. The CDR3 loop spans 12 amino acids. CDR1 is SQVTM, CDR2 ANQGSEA, per germline.

This rearrangement joins TRBV9 to TRBJ2-7; weak D call: TRBD2 (6 bases). Germline values: CDR1 SGDLS, CDR2 YYNGEE. The CDR3 loop spans 13 amino acids. V shed 5 bases and J shed 5 bases, with 14 bases lying between them. CDR3 sequence: CASSGGTSHEQYF. CDR3 bases: TGTGCCAGCAGTGGAGGGACTTCCCACGAGCAGTACTTC. The whole variable domain, filled in from reference TRBV9 and TRBJ2-7, reads DSGVTQTPKHLITATGQRVTLRCSPRSGDLSVYWYQQSLDQGLQFLIQYYNGEERAKGNILERFSAQQFPDLHSELNLSSLELGDSALYFCASSGGTSHEQYFGPGTRLTVT.

V is TRBV20-1 and J is TRBJ1-2; D not resolved. Germline V gene sequence: CDR1 DFQATT, CDR2 SNEGSKA (reference sequence). The CDR3 extends over 14 amino acids. V lost 3 bases and J 8 bases, leaving 19 bases between the germline ends. The CDR3 sequence: CSASVELAERGYTF. The CDR3 bases are TGCAGTGCTAGTGTAGAGTTGGCCGAGCGGGGCTACACCTTC.

This chain joins TRBV7-9 and TRBJ1-5; D not resolved. V lost 1 base and J lost 2, with 6 bases in between. Germline CDR1 reads SEHNR; CDR2 reads FQNEAQ (reference sequence). The CDR3 totals 14 residues. The CDR3 is CASSLGPGNQPQHF. DNA for the CDR3: TGTGCCAGCAGCTTAGGGCCCGGCAATCAGCCCCAGCATTTT.

This chain joins TRBV19 and TRBJ1-2; the match to TRBD1 covers 11 bases. Germline values: CDR1 LNHDA, CDR2 SQIVND (reference sequence). The CDR3 extends over 16 amino acids. The trim removed 9 bases at V and 6 bases at J, leaving 15 bases unmatched. CDR3 sequence reads: CASLSHLRDRGNGYTF. In DNA form, the CDR3 reads TGTGCCAGCCTCTCGCACCTCCGGGACAGGGGGAATGGCTACACCTTC.

This chain links TRBV27 with TRBJ2-7; 7 bases line up with TRBD1. The germline V gene encodes CDR1 MNHEY and CDR2 SMNVEV (reference sequence). V was clipped by 7 bases and J by 4 bases; unmatched bases: 7. The CDR3 spans 13 residues. CDR3 in amino acids: CASKLNRGYEQYF. In DNA form, the CDR3 reads TGTGCCAGCAAACTAAACAGGGGTTACGAGCAGTACTTC.

V is TRBV9 and J is TRBJ2-3, with 9 positions matching TRBD1. The germline gives CDR1 SGDLS, CDR2 YYNGEE. J was trimmed by 1 base and V by 0 bases; bases with no gene match: 3. The CDR3 is made up of 16 amino acids. CDR3 loop: CASSVDRQGGTDTQYF. The CDR3 nucleotides read TGTGCCAGCAGCGTAGATAGACAGGGGGGCACAGATACGCAGTATTTT. The complete variable domain, with remaining parts taken from reference TRBV9 and TRBJ2-3, reads DSGVTQTPKHLITATGQRVTLRCSPRSGDLSVYWYQQSLDQGLQFLIQYYNGEERAKGNILERFSAQQFPDLHSELNLSSLELGDSALYFCASSVDRQGGTDTQYFGPGTRLTVL.

The rearrangement links TRBV19 to TRBJ1-5, with D possibly matching TRBD1 (5 bases). The CDR3 has 15 amino acids. The V gene's germline CDR1 is LNHDA and CDR2 SQIVND (reference sequence). Trimming stripped 1 base from V and 4 bases from J, with 11 bases between. The CDR3 nucleotides read TGTGCCAGTAGTATAGTGGGGGGAGGGAATCAGCCCCAGCATTTT. Its protein product is CASSIVGGGNQPQHF.

The chain carries TRBV14 and TRBJ1-2, with 7 bases that match TRBD1. Germline V CDR1 and CDR2: SGHDN, FVKESK. The CDR3 covers 14 residues. V was clipped by 0 bases and J by 4 bases; unmatched bases: 2. The DNA for the CDR3 is TGTGCCAGCAGCCAAGACGACAGGGCCTATGGCTACACCTTC. Protein: CASSQDDRAYGYTF.

The chain carries TRBV9 and TRBJ1-5, with TRBD1 as a possible D gene (5 bases). V was pared by 4 bases and J by 3 bases, with 11 bases between. Germline assignment: CDR1 SGDLS and CDR2 YYNGEE. The CDR3 is 14 residues long. The CDR3 nucleotides read TGTGCCAGCAGCCCAGACAGAAACAATCAGCCCCAGCATTTT. Its protein is CASSPDRNNQPQHF.

The rearrangement links TRBV10-3 to TRBJ2-1, with 9 bases that match TRBD1. This CDR3 has 12 amino acids. Germline V gene lookup returns CDR1 ENHRY and CDR2 SYGVKD. V lost 11 bases, J lost 13 bases, and 12 bases stayed unmatched. Written as DNA, the CDR3 is TGTGCCTCCCGACAGGGGGAGACGCCCCAGTTCTTC. It codes for CASRQGETPQFF.

This chain connects TRBV7-9 to TRBJ1-2; TRBD1 aligns across 11 bases. The CDR3 loop spans 14 amino acids. The germline CDR1 and CDR2 sequences are SEHNR and FQNEAQ (reference sequence). Losses at the gene ends were 3 bases for V and 8 bases for J; bases not matched to a gene: 5. The CDR3 DNA sequence: TGTGCCAGCAGCTTTGGACAGGGGGCGCACGGCTACACCTTC. Amino acids: CASSFGQGAHGYTF.

The rearrangement links TRBV5-1 to TRBJ1-1; 10 bases fit TRBD1. J lost 4 bases, V lost 0 bases, and 15 bases had no gene match. The CDR3 sequence is 19 residues long. Germline V gene data show CDR1 as SGHRS and CDR2 as YFSETQ. CDR3 DNA: TGCGCCAGCAGCTTGGAAATCCTTGGTCAGGGACAGGGGTTCACTGAAGCTTTCTTT. Translating gives CASSLEILGQGQGFTEAFF.

This clone has just one count. This CDR3 is CASRFQQSYGYTF. The CDR3 coding sequence is TGTGCCAGCCGATTCCAACAGAGCTATGGCTACACCTTC. The chain recombines TRBV12-3 or TRBV12-4 with TRBJ1-2, with unresolved D. V was cut by 8 bases and J by 4 bases, with 14 bases left in between. CDR3 length: 13 residues.

The chain couples TRBV2 to TRBJ1-1; D unresolved. Trimming removed 4 bases at V and 1 base at J, with 13 bases between. CDR3 length: 15 amino acids. Germline V lookup: CDR1 SNHLY, CDR2 FYNNEI. CDR3 in amino acids: CASSAYRLRNTEAFF. CDR3 bases: TGTGCCAGCAGTGCATATCGACTGAGGAACACTGAAGCTTTCTTT.

V gene TRBV28 combines with J gene TRBJ1-1; D perhaps matches TRBD1 (6 bases). V was cut by 11 bases and J by 4 bases, with 20 bases left in between. Germline V gives CDR1 MDHEN, CDR2 SYDVKM. The CDR3 contains 14 residues. CDR3 bases: TGTGCCGGACTTTCGAGGGGGATCGGCACTGAAGCTTTCTTT. Protein product: CAGLSRGIGTEAFF. Together with reference TRBV28 and TRBJ1-1, the CDR3 gives the full variable domain: DVKVTQSSRYLVKRTGEKVFLECVQDMDHENMFWYRQDPGLGLRLIYFSYDVKMKEKGDIPEGYSVSREKKERFSLILESASTNQTSMYLCAGLSRGIGTEAFFGQGTRLTVV.